Detailed here is one T cell receptor beta chain. Its binding antigen is unknown. Per-nucleotide qualities are absent, and no much larger clonotype sits a single base away. This entry comes from a study of blood T cell repertoires in COVID-19 (TCRdb year 2020). For the study in its entirety: Samples from collaborators originated in the United States, Italy and Spain and spanned both the acute and convalescent phases of COVID-19. Sample metadata almost always included a de-identified subject ID, COVID-19 status, age in years and sex. The dataset comprised deeply sampled blood TCRbeta repertoires from subjects exposed to, actively infected with, or recovered from COVID-19. Where available, HLA class I and class II types were taken from metadata supplied by the sample provider and were not determined by assay-based typing. The material from the prospective study consisted of cDNA or gDNA derived from T cells, B-cell-depleted T cells, or PBMCs. The repertoires were made available in a free public database intended to serve as a resource for research on the immune response to SARS-CoV-2. The samples were drawn from two sources: the first 160 participants of the ongoing ImmuneRACE study, and 1,000 to 1,500 subjects contributed by 6 global collaborators.

The germline V gene encodes CDR1 MDHEN and CDR2 SYDVKM. V lost 4 bases and J lost 2 bases; the stretch between them is 4 bases long. Its CDR3 holds 12 amino acids, cysteine through phenylalanine. Kept here is only the CDR3 DNA, which spans 36 bases and is read in frame from base 1. Overall study outcomes, separate from this receptor: How much clinical and demographic metadata was included differed by source and by participant, and the metadata was provided uncurated.

Another Seattle source contributed samples from volunteer blood donors who had recovered from COVID-19. Whole blood was collected in K2EDTA tubes by collaborating institutions according to the institutions' own protocols. Collaborator samples were shipped for TCRbeta analysis as frozen whole blood, isolated PBMCs, or DNA extracted from either sample type. The immunoSEQ Assay, a bias-controlled multiplex PCR, was used to amplify TCRbeta CDR3 regions from genomic DNA. The authors' analysis ran thus. The number of nucleated cells in each sample was estimated from the amplification of reference gene primers within the assay. To quantify the absolute abundance of each unique TCRbeta CDR3 rearrangement, sequence reads were collapsed and filtered. For each sample, productive Simpson clonality was calculated as the square root of Simpson's diversity index over productive rearrangements. TCRdb holds this immuneACCESS table with in-frame rearrangements only. Some clones are missing; in checked studies, unresolved V genes explain under half, and the rest has no known cause. D and trimming come from the DNA, and the V and J calls and clone size come from that table. This sample lists about 120,000 clones; about 90% were detected once. Together, the top ten hold 7.9% of the sample.

The receptor comes from a man between 65 and 85 years old who had recovered from COVID-19. The rearrangement joined TRBV28 to TRBJ2-3; the D segment cannot be called with confidence. The specimen was peripheral blood. The CDR3 here reads CASSSYTDTQYF. The DNA reads TGTGCCAGCAGTTCGTACACAGATACGCAGTATTTT.